The clone carrying this T cell receptor (beta chain) was found many times. Its antigen is unknown. Germline CDR1 reads SGHAT; CDR2 reads FQNNGV. The CDR3 has 15 residues. V was clipped by 6 bases and J by 4 bases; unmatched bases: 5. The sample comes from a study of T cells after yellow fever vaccination. Study as a whole: Preparing low-cell-number fractions relied on SMART-Seq v4 Ultra Low Input.

TCRdb analysed the 5' RACE reads with MiXCR anew, one entry per CDR3 protein. The table records roughly 50,000 distinct CDR3 sequences, about 7.9% of them present only once. Study conclusions and caveats: Peaking faster, on day 5 versus 15, the secondary response was nonetheless weaker.

The chain links TRBV11-2 to TRBJ2-5, with TRBD2 identical over 13 bases. The TCR comes from a man younger than 35 who received the YFV17D yellow fever vaccine. Specimen: CD8+ T cells sorted from PBMCs, collected around 14 days after the first yellow fever vaccination. CDR3 bases: TGTGCCAGCAGTGGACTAGCGGGGGATTTAGAGACCCAGTACTTC. Translated, it gives CASSGLAGDLETQYF.